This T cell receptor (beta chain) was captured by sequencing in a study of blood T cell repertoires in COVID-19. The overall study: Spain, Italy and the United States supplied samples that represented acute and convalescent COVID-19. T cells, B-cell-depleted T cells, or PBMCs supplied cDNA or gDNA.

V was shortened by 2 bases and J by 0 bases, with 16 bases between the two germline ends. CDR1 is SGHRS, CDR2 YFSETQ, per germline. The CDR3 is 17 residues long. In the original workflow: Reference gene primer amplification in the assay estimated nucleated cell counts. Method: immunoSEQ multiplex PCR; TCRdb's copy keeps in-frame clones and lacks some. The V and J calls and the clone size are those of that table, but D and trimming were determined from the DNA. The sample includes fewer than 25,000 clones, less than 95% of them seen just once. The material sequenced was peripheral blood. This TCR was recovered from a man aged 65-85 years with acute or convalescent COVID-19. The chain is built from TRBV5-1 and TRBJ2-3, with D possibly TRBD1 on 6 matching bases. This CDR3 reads CASSFSGTQGSTDTQYF. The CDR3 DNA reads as TGCGCCAGCAGCTTCTCCGGGACACAAGGAAGCACAGATACGCAGTATTTT.